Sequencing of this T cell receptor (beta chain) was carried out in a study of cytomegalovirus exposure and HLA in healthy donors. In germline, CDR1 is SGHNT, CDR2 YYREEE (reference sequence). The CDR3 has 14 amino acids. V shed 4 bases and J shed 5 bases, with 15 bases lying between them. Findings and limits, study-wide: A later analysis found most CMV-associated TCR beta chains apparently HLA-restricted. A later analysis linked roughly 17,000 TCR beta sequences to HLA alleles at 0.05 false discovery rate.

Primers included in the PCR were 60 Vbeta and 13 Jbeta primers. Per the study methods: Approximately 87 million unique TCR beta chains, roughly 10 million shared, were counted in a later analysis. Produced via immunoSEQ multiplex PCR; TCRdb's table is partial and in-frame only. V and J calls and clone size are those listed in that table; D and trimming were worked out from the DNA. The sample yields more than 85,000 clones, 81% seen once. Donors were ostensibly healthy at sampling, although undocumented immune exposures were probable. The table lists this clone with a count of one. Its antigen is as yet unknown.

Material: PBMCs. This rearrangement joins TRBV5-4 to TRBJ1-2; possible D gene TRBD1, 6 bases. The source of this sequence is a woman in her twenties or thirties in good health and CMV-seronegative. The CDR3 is CASSPLDSRYGYTF. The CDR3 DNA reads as TGTGCCAGCAGCCCCTTGGACAGTAGATATGGCTACACCTTC. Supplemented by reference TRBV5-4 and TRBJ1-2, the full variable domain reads ETGVTQSPTHLIKTRGQQVTLRCSSQSGHNTVSWYQQALGQGPQFIFQYYREEENGRGNFPPRFSGLQFPNYSSELNVNALELDDSALYLCASSPLDSRYGYTFGSGTRLTVV.